These 21 T cell receptor beta chains were sequenced from one sample in a study of blood T cell repertoires in COVID-19. Profiled with immunoSEQ multiplex PCR; TCRdb holds only in-frame clones, not every one. This table holds 40,000 or so clones, under 85% found once. The specimen was peripheral blood. The receptors were gathered from a human donor in a cohort sampled during active COVID-19.

This chain uses TRBV2 with TRBJ2-1; TRBD2 might be the D (7 bases). CDR1 and CDR2 (germline): SNHLY, FYNNEI. The CDR3 contains 16 residues. Between the trimmed V and J ends, which lost 8 bases and 9 bases, there was a span of 26 bases. The CDR3 region is CASQQGVRGGEGEQFF. CDR3 DNA: TGTGCCAGCCAGCAAGGCGTAAGGGGGGGGGAAGGTGAGCAGTTCTTC.

This sequence joins TRBV4-3 and TRBJ2-5; D perhaps matches TRBD1 (6 bases). The CDR3 contains 15 residues. Trimming left V 2 bases short and J 7 bases short, with 17 bases between. The germline CDR1 and CDR2 sequences are LGHNA and YSLEER. The CDR3 nucleotides are TGCGCCAGCAGCCAATACACAGGGCCCAGGGTGACCCAGTACTTC. Its translation is CASSQYTGPRVTQYF.

This sequence joins TRBV6-5 and TRBJ1-5; no firm D call. The CDR3 spans 15 residues. Germline CDR1 and CDR2: MNHEY and SVGAGI. V shed 6 bases and J shed 2 bases, with 14 bases lying between them. The CDR3: CASRKESGGNQPQHF. The DNA for the CDR3 is TGTGCCAGCAGGAAGGAGTCCGGGGGCAATCAGCCCCAGCATTTT.

V gene TRBV7-3 combines with J gene TRBJ2-1; 9 nucleotides line up with TRBD1. With V trimmed by 6 bases and J by 6 bases, 6 bases remained unmatched. Germline V gives CDR1 SGHTA, CDR2 FQGTGA. This CDR3 is 14 amino acids long. The CDR3 bases are TGTGCCAGCAGTGCCGGGACAGGGACCAATGAGCAGTTCTTC. It translates to CASSAGTGTNEQFF.

V gene TRBV2 combines with J gene TRBJ1-4, with 7 bases identical to TRBD1. J lost 7 bases, V lost 1 base, and 9 bases had no gene match. The V gene's germline CDR1 is SNHLY and CDR2 FYNNEI. The CDR3 consists of 16 residues. In DNA form, the CDR3 reads TGTGCCAGCAGTGAAGAATGGGGGGCAGGGGGTGAAAAACTGTTTTTT. It translates to CASSEEWGAGGEKLFF.

This rearrangement joins TRBV7-6 to TRBJ2-1; 7 bases fit TRBD2. CDR3 length equals 15 residues. CDR1 is SGHVS, CDR2 FNYEAQ, per germline. J lost 4 bases, V lost 4 bases, and 7 bases had no gene match. CDR3 loop: CASSSSGGLYNEQFF. CDR3 coding DNA: TGTGCCAGCAGCTCATCGGGGGGACTGTACAATGAGCAGTTCTTC.

This clone appeared once. V is TRBV7-3 and J is TRBJ2-2, with a weak D call TRBD1 (6 bases). In germline, CDR1 is SGHTA, CDR2 FQGTGA. The CDR3 has 14 residues. Trimming pared 5 bases from V and 6 bases from J, leaving 13 bases between. CDR3 protein: CASSPNRVAGELFF. CDR3 DNA sequence: TGTGCCAGCAGCCCGAACAGGGTGGCCGGGGAGCTGTTTTTT. Full variable domain (remainder filled in from reference TRBV7-3 and TRBJ2-2): GAGVSQTPSNKVTEKGKYVELRCDPISGHTALYWYRQSLGQGPEFLIYFQGTGAADDSGLPNDRFFAVRPEGSVSTLKIQRTERGDSAVYLCASSPNRVAGELFFGEGSRLTVL.

The chain couples TRBV7-4 to TRBJ1-2; 12 bases fit TRBD1. Looked up from germline, CDR1 is SGHVT and CDR2 is SQSDAQ. This CDR3 has 15 residues. Trimming at V came to 5 bases and at J to 4 bases, leaving 5 bases not matched to a gene. CDR3 protein: CASSPTGQGAYGYTF. CDR3 in DNA: TGTGCCAGCAGCCCCACGGGACAGGGGGCCTATGGCTACACCTTC.

This sequence joins TRBV3-1 (or the pseudogene TRBV3-2) and TRBJ1-5, with D perhaps TRBD1 (5 bases). CDR3 length: 16 amino acids. Germline CDR1 reads LGHDT; CDR2 reads YNNKEL (reference sequence). The V end lost 0 bases, the J end lost 7 bases, and 16 bases lay between the germline ends. CDR3 residues: CASSQDRAGGGQPQHF. As DNA, the CDR3 is TGTGCCAGCAGCCAAGATCGGGCCGGTGGGGGGCAGCCCCAGCATTTT.

The chain recombines TRBV29-1 with TRBJ1-2; D perhaps matches TRBD1 (5 bases). V dropped 1 base and J dropped 4 bases, with 13 bases sitting between them. CDR1 is SQVTM and CDR2 is ANQGSEA in the germline V gene. The CDR3 runs 14 residues. This CDR3 reads CSVEGQGTVYGYTF. The DNA for the CDR3 is TGCAGCGTTGAAGGCCAGGGAACGGTCTATGGCTACACCTTC.

The chain joins TRBV5-6 to TRBJ1-6; D may be TRBD1 (5 bases). Germline values: CDR1 SGHDT, CDR2 YYEEEE. The CDR3 consists of 17 residues. Trimming stripped 0 bases from V and 10 bases from J, with 20 bases between. CDR3 sequence: CASSLAGWFIGPSPLHF. The CDR3 nucleotides are TGTGCCAGCAGCTTGGCAGGGTGGTTCATTGGGCCGTCACCCCTCCACTTT.

The V gene is TRBV19, the J gene TRBJ2-7; tentative D call: TRBD1 (6 bases). Trimming stripped 4 bases from V and 1 base from J, with 8 bases between. This CDR3 spans 13 amino acids. Germline CDR1 is LNHDA and CDR2 is SQIVND (reference sequence). This CDR3 is CASSRGPSYEQYF. In DNA form, the CDR3 reads TGTGCCAGTAGTAGGGGGCCGTCCTACGAGCAGTACTTC.

This chain joins TRBV14 and TRBJ2-2, with 7 bases aligning to TRBD1. With 4 bases clipped from V and 4 bases from J, the junction kept 6 bases outside the gene matches. The CDR3 extends over 15 amino acids. CDR1 and CDR2 (germline): SGHDN, FVKESK. Here the CDR3 reads CASSLIHRGTGELFF. CDR3 nucleotide sequence: TGTGCCAGCAGCCTAATCCACAGGGGCACCGGGGAGCTGTTTTTT.

This rearrangement joins TRBV30 to TRBJ2-7; 9 bases align to TRBD1. With 1 base clipped from V and 5 bases from J, the junction kept 0 bases outside the gene matches. The CDR3 is 12 residues long. Germline V gives CDR1 GTSNPN, CDR2 SVGIG (reference sequence). Here the CDR3 reads CAWSGTGDEQYF. The CDR3 nucleotides read TGTGCCTGGAGTGGGACAGGGGACGAGCAGTACTTC.

This sequence joins TRBV21-1 and TRBJ2-2; TRBD1 is the table's D call and was not checked against the DNA. TRBV21-1 is listed as a pseudogene. The CDR3 spans 15 residues. The chain's CDR3 is CASSNRDRVAGELFF. CDR3 sequence (DNA): TGTGCCAGCAGCAACCGGGACAGAGTAGCCGGGGAGCTGTTTTTT.

This rearrangement joins TRBV29-1 to TRBJ2-7; 11 bases match TRBD1. V was pared by 2 bases and J by 6 bases, with 6 bases of the junction left unmatched. Per germline, CDR1 SQVTM and CDR2 ANQGSEA. This CDR3 comprises 14 residues. The CDR3, as DNA: TGCAGCGTTGAACTACGGACAGGGGGCGGCGAGCAGTACTTC. Amino acids: CSVELRTGGGEQYF.

The chain has TRBV6-4 and TRBJ1-6, with TRBD1 as a possible D gene (5 bases). Germline V gene data show CDR1 as MRHNA and CDR2 as SNTAGT. Trimming removed 5 bases at V and 4 bases at J, with 9 bases between. The CDR3 covers 14 residues. The CDR3 sequence is CASSRQGYNSPLHF. The DNA for the CDR3 is TGTGCCAGCAGTCGTCAGGGATATAATTCACCCCTCCACTTT.

The chain links TRBV28 to TRBJ1-3; D ambiguous. Deletions cut 4 bases from V and 2 bases from J, with 6 bases between. The CDR3 contains 13 residues. The V gene's germline CDR1 is MDHEN and CDR2 SYDVKM. CDR3 coding DNA: TGTGCCAGCAGTTCCCCCGCTGGAAACACCATATATTTT. This encodes CASSSPAGNTIYF.

The chain recombines TRBV11-2 with TRBJ2-7, with D maybe TRBD1 (6 bases). V was pared by 3 bases and J by 9 bases, with 12 bases between. The CDR3 length is 12 residues. The germline V gene has CDR1 SGHAT and CDR2 FQNNGV. The CDR3 region is CASSFWTDSQYF. The CDR3 DNA is TGTGCCAGCAGCTTCTGGACAGATTCGCAGTACTTC.

This clone was counted a few times. CDR3 protein: CASSLGGGFADTQYF. The CDR3 region has the DNA TGTGCCAGCAGCTTAGGGGGGGGTTTCGCAGATACGCAGTATTTT. The chain joins TRBV7-8 to TRBJ2-3, with 7 bases fitting TRBD2. J gave up 4 bases and V 1 base, and 5 bases lay outside the gene matches. CDR3 length equals 15 residues. The germline CDR1 and CDR2 sequences are SGHVS and FQNEAQ. Using reference TRBV7-8 and TRBJ2-3 for the parts outside the CDR3, the full variable domain is GAGVSQSPRYKVAKRGQDVALRCDPISGHVSLFWYQQALGQGPEFLTYFQNEAQLDKSGLPSDRFFAERPEGSVSTLKIQRTQQEDSAVYLCASSLGGGFADTQYFGPGTRLTVL.

This clone has at least ten counts. This chain connects TRBV4-1 to TRBJ2-2; D may be TRBD1 (5 bases). The CDR3 is 15 residues long. Deletions cut 3 bases from V and 3 bases from J, with 11 bases between. CDR1 and CDR2 (germline): MGHRA, YSYEKL. The CDR3, as DNA: TGCGCCAGCAGCCAGTTAGGGGCCTACACCGGGGAGCTGTTTTTT. Protein sequence: CASSQLGAYTGELFF.